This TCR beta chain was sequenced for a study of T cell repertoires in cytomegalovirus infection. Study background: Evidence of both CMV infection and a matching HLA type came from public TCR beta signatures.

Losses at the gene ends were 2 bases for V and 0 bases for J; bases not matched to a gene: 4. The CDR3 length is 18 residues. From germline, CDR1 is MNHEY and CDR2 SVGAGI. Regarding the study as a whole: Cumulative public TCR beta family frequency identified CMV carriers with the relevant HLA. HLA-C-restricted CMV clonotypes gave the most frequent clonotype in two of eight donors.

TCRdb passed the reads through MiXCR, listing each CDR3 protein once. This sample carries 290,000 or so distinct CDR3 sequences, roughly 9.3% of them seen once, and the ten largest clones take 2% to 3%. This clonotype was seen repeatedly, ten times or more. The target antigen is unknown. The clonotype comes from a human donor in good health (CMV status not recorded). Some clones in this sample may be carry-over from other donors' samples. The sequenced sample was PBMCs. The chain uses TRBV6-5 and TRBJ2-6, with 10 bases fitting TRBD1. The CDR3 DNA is TGTGCCAGCAGTTACATTGGACAGGGGGGCTCTGGGGCCAACGTCCTGACTTTC. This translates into CASSYIGQGGSGANVLTF.